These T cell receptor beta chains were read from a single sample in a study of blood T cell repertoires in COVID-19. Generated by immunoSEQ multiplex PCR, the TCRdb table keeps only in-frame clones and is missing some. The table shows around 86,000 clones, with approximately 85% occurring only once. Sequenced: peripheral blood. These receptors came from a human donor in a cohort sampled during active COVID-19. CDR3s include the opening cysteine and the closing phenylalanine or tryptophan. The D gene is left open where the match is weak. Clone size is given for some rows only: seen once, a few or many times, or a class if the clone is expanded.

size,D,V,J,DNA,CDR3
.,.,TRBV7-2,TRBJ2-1,TGTGCCAGCAGTTCGAACCCGGCAGGGTCAAGGGAGCAGTTCTTC,CASSSNPAGSREQFF
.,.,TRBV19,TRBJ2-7,TGTGCCAGTAGTATAGGGAGCGGAGGGAGCTCCTACGAGCAGTACTTC,CASSIGSGGSSYEQYF
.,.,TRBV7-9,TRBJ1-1,TGTGCCAGCAGCTTATCCAGGGCAACTGAAGCTTTCTTT,CASSLSRATEAFF
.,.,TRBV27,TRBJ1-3,TGTGCCAGCAGTTTCGCGGGGGGCTCTGGAAACACCATATATTTT,CASSFAGGSGNTIYF
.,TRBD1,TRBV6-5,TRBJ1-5,TGTGCCAGCAGTTACGGGACAGGGCGAGAGCCCCAGCATTTT,CASSYGTGREPQHF
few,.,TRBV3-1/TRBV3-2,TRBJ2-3,TGTGCCAGCAGCCAAGGGAGGGGCACAGATACGCAGTATTTT,CASSQGRGTDTQYF
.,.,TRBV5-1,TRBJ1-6,TGCGCCAGCAGGTTGGAGGCCGGGGGTTCACCCCTCCACTTT,CASRLEAGGSPLHF
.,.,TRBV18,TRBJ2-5,TGTGCCAGCTCACCACTCGGCGGTGGACAAGAGACCCAGTACTTC,CASSPLGGGQETQYF
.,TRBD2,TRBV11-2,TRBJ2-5,TGTGCCAGCAGCTTAAGGTTTGCGGGAGGGATCCAAGAGACCCAGTACTTC,CASSLRFAGGIQETQYF
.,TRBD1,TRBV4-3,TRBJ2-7,TGCGCCAGCAGCCAGCGACAGGGGGTGCACGAGCAGTACTTC,CASSQRQGVHEQYF
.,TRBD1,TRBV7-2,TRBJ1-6,TGTGCCAGCAGCTCCAGGGGGCTAAGCTCCTATAATTCACCCCTCCACTTT,CASSSRGLSSYNSPLHF
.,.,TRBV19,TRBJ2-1,TGTGCCAGTAGCCAGGGGATCTCCTACAATGAGCAGTTCTTC,CASSQGISYNEQFF
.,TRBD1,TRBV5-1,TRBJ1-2,TGCGCCAGCAGCCCCCGGACAGGAGGTGGCTATGGCTACACCTTC,CASSPRTGGGYGYTF
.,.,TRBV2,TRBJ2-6,TGTGCCAGCAGAGGCACGGGGGCTGGGGCCAACGTCCTGACTTTC,CASRGTGAGANVLTF
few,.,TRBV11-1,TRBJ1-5,TGTGCCAGCAGCGAAGACAGGAGCAATCAGCCCCAGCATTTT,CASSEDRSNQPQHF
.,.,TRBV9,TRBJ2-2,TGTGCCAGCAGCGGGAGACAGGAAAACACCGGGGAGCTGTTTTTT,CASSGRQENTGELFF
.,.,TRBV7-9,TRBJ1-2,TGTGCCAGCAGCCGCGGGACGACCAAGGAATCTGGCTACACCTTC,CASSRGTTKESGYTF
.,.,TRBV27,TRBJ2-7,TGTGCCAGCAGTTTACAGGTCCACTACGAGCAGTACTTC,CASSLQVHYEQYF
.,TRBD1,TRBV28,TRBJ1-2,TGTGCCAGCAGTTTATTCGGGACAGCTTATGGCTACACCTTC,CASSLFGTAYGYTF
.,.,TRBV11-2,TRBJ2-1,TGTGCCAGCAGCCCCTCGACAGTTTACAATGAGCAGTTCTTC,CASSPSTVYNEQFF
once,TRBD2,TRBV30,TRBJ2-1,TGTGCCTGGAGTGTAAGGGCGGGGGGCGCCAATGAGCAGTTCTTC,CAWSVRAGGANEQFF
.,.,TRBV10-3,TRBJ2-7,TGTGCCATCAGTGAGACCGGGACTTCCCATCGTACATCGTACGAGCAGTACTTC,CAISETGTSHRTSYEQYF
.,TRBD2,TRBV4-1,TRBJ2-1,TGCGCCAGCAGCCAAGAACTAGCGGCGGGACGTGAGCAGTTCTTC,CASSQELAAGREQFF
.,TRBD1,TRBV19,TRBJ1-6,TGTGCCAGTAGTATAGAAGGTCGCAGGGGGAGCTCCTATAATTCACCCCTCCACTTT,CASSIEGRRGSSYNSPLHF
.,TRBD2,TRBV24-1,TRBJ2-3,TGTGCCACCAGTGAATCGGGGGGAGATACGCAGTATTTT,CATSESGGDTQYF
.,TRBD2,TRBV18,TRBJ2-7,TGTGCCAGCTCACCACGGCGGGGTAGCGGGAGGGTCTACGAGCAGTACTTC,CASSPRRGSGRVYEQYF
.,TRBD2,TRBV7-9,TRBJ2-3,TGTGCCAGCAGCCCCCGGGGGGACACAGATACGCAGTATTTT,CASSPRGDTDTQYF
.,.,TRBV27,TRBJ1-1,TGTGCCAGCAGTACAAAACTCGACAGGTTTAAAGCTTTCTTT,CASSTKLDRFKAFF
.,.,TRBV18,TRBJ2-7,TGTGCCAGCTCACCACCCGGGGACGAGCAGTACTTC,CASSPPGDEQYF
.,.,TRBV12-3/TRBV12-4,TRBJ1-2,TGTGCCAGCAACCTGGGGGTCGGAGGGGGCTACACCTTC,CASNLGVGGGYTF
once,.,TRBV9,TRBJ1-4,TGTGCCAGCAGCGTAGTAGACACCCCTACAAAACTGTTTTTT,CASSVVDTPTKLFF
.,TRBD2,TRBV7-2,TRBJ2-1,TGTGCCAGCAGCTTAAATCCCGGAGCGGGGGGCAATGAGCAGTTCTTC,CASSLNPGAGGNEQFF
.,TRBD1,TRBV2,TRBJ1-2,TGTGCCAGAGGGGCCGGGACAGGGGAGGGCTACACCTTC,CARGAGTGEGYTF
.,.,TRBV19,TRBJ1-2,TGTGCCAGTAGTATACAGGGGTCGGGTGGCTACACCTTC,CASSIQGSGGYTF
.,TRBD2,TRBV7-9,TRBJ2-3,TGTGCCAGCAGCGTTAGCGGGTTGAACACAGATACGCAGTATTTT,CASSVSGLNTDTQYF
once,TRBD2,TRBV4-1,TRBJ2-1,TGCGCCAGCAGCCAACATAGCGGGAGGGAACACAATGAGCAGTTCTTC,CASSQHSGREHNEQFF
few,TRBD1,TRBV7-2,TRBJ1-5,TGTGCCAGCAGCTTAGACCAGGGGGCTCGACAGCCCCAGCATTTT,CASSLDQGARQPQHF
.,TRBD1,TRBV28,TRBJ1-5,TGTGCCAGCAGTGCGCGGTGGACAGGGGCGGGCAATCAGCCCCAGCATTTT,CASSARWTGAGNQPQHF
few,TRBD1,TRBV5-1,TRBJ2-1,TGCGCCAGCAGCTGGGACAGGGATGATGAGCAGTTCTTC,CASSWDRDDEQFF
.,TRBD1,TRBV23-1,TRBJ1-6,TGCGCCAGCAGTCAGGCGTTCGGGACAGGGGGCTTAAGCTCCTATAATTCACCCCTCCACTTT,CASSQAFGTGGLSSYNSPLHF
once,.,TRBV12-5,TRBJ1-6,TGTGCTAGTGGTGGAATCCTCTCCGGGACGGCGGGGAGATCACCCCTCCACTTT,CASGGILSGTAGRSPLHF
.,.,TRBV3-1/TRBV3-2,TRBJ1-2,TGTGCCAGCAGCCAAGCCCAGAGCAGGGGCTACACCTTC,CASSQAQSRGYTF
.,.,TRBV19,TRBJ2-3,TGTGCCAGTAGTACCTCGACAGGCATGGGCACAGATACGCAGTATTTT,CASSTSTGMGTDTQYF
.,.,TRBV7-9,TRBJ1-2,TGTGCCAGCAGCCGGCCGGGTTTCCACTCTAACTATGGCTACACCTTC,CASSRPGFHSNYGYTF
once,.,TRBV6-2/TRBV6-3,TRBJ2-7,TGTGCCAGCAGTTCCCGGGGGATACATTACGAGCAGTACTTC,CASSSRGIHYEQYF
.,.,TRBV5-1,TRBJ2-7,TGCGCCAGCAGCCTTAACTCTCCCGGGAGCTCCTACGAGCAGTACTTC,CASSLNSPGSSYEQYF
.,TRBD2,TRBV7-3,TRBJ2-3,TGTGCCAGCAGCCCCCTAGCGGGTCACACAGATACGCAGTATTTT,CASSPLAGHTDTQYF
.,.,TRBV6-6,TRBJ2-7,TGTGCCAGCAGTGCGGGACCTTACGAGCAGTACTTC,CASSAGPYEQYF
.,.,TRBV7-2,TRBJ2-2,TGTGCCAGCAGCTTAACAACCCTCCCCGGGGAGCTGTTTTTT,CASSLTTLPGELFF
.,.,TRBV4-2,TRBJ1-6,TGTGCCAGCAGCCAAGACAGAACCACCTTTAATTCACCCCTCCACTTT,CASSQDRTTFNSPLHF
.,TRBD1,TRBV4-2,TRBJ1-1,TGTGCCAGCAGCCAAGGGGCTGGACAGGGGCCCACTGAAGCTTTCTTT,CASSQGAGQGPTEAFF
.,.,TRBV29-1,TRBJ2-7,TGCAGCGTTGAGGCAGACTATTCCTACGAGCAGTACTTC,CSVEADYSYEQYF
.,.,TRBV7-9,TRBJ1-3,TGTGCCAGCAGCTTATCCCCCTATGAGGTCTTCGGAAACACCATATATTTT,CASSLSPYEVFGNTIYF
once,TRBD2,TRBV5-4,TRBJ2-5,TGTGCCAGCAGCCTTTCAGCGGGGCAAGAGACCCAGTACTTC,CASSLSAGQETQYF
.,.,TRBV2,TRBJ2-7,TGTGCCAACCAAAGGGGGGGTGGCTACGAGCAGTACTTC,CANQRGGGYEQYF
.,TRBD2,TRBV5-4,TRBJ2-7,TGTGCCAGCAGCTTGATGGCGGGGGGGGCCTACGAGCAGTACTTC,CASSLMAGGAYEQYF
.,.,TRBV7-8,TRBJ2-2,TGTGCCAGCAGCCCCTGGGAGCCCGGGGAGCTGTTTTTT,CASSPWEPGELFF
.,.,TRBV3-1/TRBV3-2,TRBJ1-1,TGTGCCAGCAGCCAAGTGGGCGAGATCCCTGAAGCTTTCTTT,CASSQVGEIPEAFF